The next 23 T cell receptor beta chains were all read from a single sample in a study of blood T cell repertoires in COVID-19. TCRdb's table, derived via immunoSEQ multiplex PCR, lists solely in-frame clones and lacks some. The table includes about 430,000 clones, roughly 84% detected once. The specimen was PBMCs or T cells enriched from blood (not recorded which). All receptors come from a woman aged 18-29 years who had been exposed to COVID-19.

The genes are TRBV18 and TRBJ2-3; TRBD2 agrees at 13 bases. The V segment lost 7 bases and the J segment 3 bases; nucleotides outside the gene matches: 4. This CDR3 spans 15 amino acids. The germline gives CDR1 KGHSH, CDR2 LQKENI. The CDR3 nucleotides are TGTGCCAGCTTCTCACTAGCGGGAGGGACAGATACGCAGTATTTT. As protein: CASFSLAGGTDTQYF. The whole variable domain, filled in from reference TRBV18 and TRBJ2-3, reads NAGVMQNPRHLVRRRGQEARLRCSPMKGHSHVYWYRQLPEEGLKFMVYLQKENIIDESGMPKERFSAEFPKEGPSILRIQQVVRGDSAAYFCASFSLAGGTDTQYFGPGTRLTVL.

This chain links TRBV27 with TRBJ1-1; possibly TRBD1 for D (6 bases). CDR3 length: 14 residues. V gave up 6 bases and J gave up 1 base, with 12 bases separating them. Germline V gene data show CDR1 as MNHEY and CDR2 as SMNVEV (reference sequence). The CDR3 DNA reads as TGTGCCAGCAGATCGGGACAACCGAACACTGAAGCTTTCTTT. Protein product: CASRSGQPNTEAFF.

This chain joins TRBV19 and TRBJ1-6; TRBD1 matches at 9 bases. The CDR3 runs 15 residues. V lost 5 bases and J lost 6; bases outside the gene matches: 5. In germline, CDR1 is LNHDA, CDR2 SQIVND (reference sequence). The CDR3 is CASSSTGGGNSPLHF. As DNA, the CDR3 is TGTGCCAGTAGTTCCACAGGGGGCGGTAATTCACCCCTCCACTTT.

The rearrangement uses TRBV14 and TRBJ1-6; D is unclear. Germline V gene lookup returns CDR1 SGHDN and CDR2 FVKESK. CDR3 length: 16 amino acids. Trimming pared 1 base from V and 8 bases from J, leaving 15 bases between. The CDR3 here is CASSQAFRGLDSPLHF. The CDR3 DNA reads TGTGCCAGCAGCCAAGCATTTCGGGGTTTGGATTCACCCCTCCACTTT.

The J gene is TRBJ2-3, the V gene TRBV5-1; a weak D match, TRBD1 (5 bases). Per germline, CDR1 SGHRS and CDR2 YFSETQ. The CDR3 runs to 15 residues. V lost 1 base to trimming and J lost 6 bases, with 15 bases between them. CDR3: CASSLQGLGLDTQYF. DNA of the CDR3: TGCGCCAGCAGCTTGCAGGGCTTAGGGTTGGATACGCAGTATTTT. Variable domain in full (rest from reference TRBV5-1 and TRBJ2-3): KAGVTQTPRYLIKTRGQQVTLSCSPISGHRSVSWYQQTPGQGLQFLFEYFSETQRNKGNFPGRFSGRQFSNSRSEMNVSTLELGDSALYLCASSLQGLGLDTQYFGPGTRLTVL.

This chain uses TRBV6-5 with TRBJ2-5; 10 positions agree with TRBD2. The trim removed 5 bases at V and 4 bases at J, leaving 4 bases unmatched. This CDR3 is built from 14 residues. Germline V gene lookup returns CDR1 MNHEY and CDR2 SVGAGI. The CDR3 DNA is TGTGCCAGCAGTCCATTAGCGGGAGGAGAGACCCAGTACTTC. Encoded protein: CASSPLAGGETQYF.

This chain connects TRBV6-2 or TRBV6-3 to TRBJ2-6, with 8 positions matching TRBD1. Trimming took 4 bases from V and 0 from J; bases not matched to a gene: 8. CDR3 size: 18 residues. CDR1 is MNHEY and CDR2 is SVGEGT in the germline V gene. The chain's CDR3 is CASSSTGVTRSGANVLTF. In nucleotides, the CDR3 is TGTGCCAGCAGTTCGACAGGGGTGACGCGCTCTGGGGCCAACGTCCTGACTTTC.

J is TRBJ2-2 and V is TRBV19; 8 bases match TRBD1. V was pared by 5 bases and J by 2 bases, with 13 bases of the junction left unmatched. Germline values: CDR1 LNHDA, CDR2 SQIVND (reference sequence). This CDR3 spans 18 amino acids. The chain's CDR3 is CASSSLLGQGINTGELFF. CDR3 coding DNA: TGTGCCAGTAGTTCCCTCCTCGGACAGGGCATAAACACCGGGGAGCTGTTTTTT.

The CDR3 sequence: CASSLAQGAFTEAFF. The CDR3 DNA follows: TGTGCCAGCAGCTTAGCACAGGGGGCCTTCACTGAAGCTTTCTTT. This rearrangement joins TRBV11-1 to TRBJ1-1; the match to TRBD1 covers 9 bases. Germline V gene data show CDR1 as SGHAT and CDR2 as FQDESV (reference sequence). The CDR3 extends over 15 amino acids. V was clipped by 0 bases and J by 4 bases; unmatched bases: 3. Full variable domain (missing parts from reference TRBV11-1 and TRBJ1-1): EAEVAQSPRYKITEKSQAVAFWCDPISGHATLYWYRQILGQGPELLVQFQDESVVDDSQLPKDRFSAERLKGVDSTLKIQPAELGDSAMYLCASSLAQGAFTEAFFGQGTRLTVV.

This clone was seen once. The chain uses TRBV11-2 and TRBJ2-7, with TRBD1 as a possible D gene (6 bases). Trimming shortened V by 7 bases and J by 2 bases, and 12 bases separated the two germline ends. The CDR3 is 13 amino acids. Looked up from germline, CDR1 is SGHAT and CDR2 is FQNNGV. In nucleotides, the CDR3 is TGTGCCAGCAAGGGACAAGCGACCTACGAGCAGTACTTC. Translated, it gives CASKGQATYEQYF. The full variable domain, its missing parts supplied by reference TRBV11-2 and TRBJ2-7, is EAGVAQSPRYKIIEKRQSVAFWCNPISGHATLYWYQQILGQGPKLLIQFQNNGVVDDSQLPKDRFSAERLKGVDSTLKIQPAKLEDSAVYLCASKGQATYEQYFGPGTRLTVT.

The CDR3 DNA reads as TGTGCCAGCAGAACAGGGGCCCCTACTACCGCCGGGGTTCAGTACTTC. This sequence encodes CASRTGAPTTAGVQYF. The chain has TRBV11-2 and TRBJ2-4, with 7 positions matching TRBD1. The V and J ends lost 6 bases and 11 bases, in that order; junction bases with no gene match: 19. Per germline, CDR1 SGHAT and CDR2 FQNNGV. This CDR3 spans 16 amino acids.

V gene TRBV7-8 combines with J gene TRBJ1-4, with D perhaps TRBD1 (6 bases). Trimming removed 4 bases at V and 7 bases at J, with 19 bases between. Germline CDR1 SGHVS, CDR2 FQNEAQ. This CDR3 has 16 residues. CDR3 nucleotides: TGTGCCAGCAGCTCCCCAGGGGCCACCCGGGGTGAAAAACTGTTTTTT. Its protein product is CASSSPGATRGEKLFF.

The chain employs TRBV28 and TRBJ2-7; 7 bases match TRBD1. The CDR3 has 12 amino acids. Germline CDR1 MDHEN, CDR2 SYDVKM. The J segment lost 6 bases and the V segment lost 5 bases, leaving 4 bases of the junction unmatched. The CDR3 bases are TGTGCCAGCAGTCCCGACAGGGTCGAGCAGTACTTC. It encodes CASSPDRVEQYF.

The rearrangement links TRBV4-1 to TRBJ1-2, with 9 bases matching TRBD1. Germline-derived CDR1 and CDR2 are MGHRA and YSYEKL. This CDR3 spans 14 amino acids. J lost 5 bases, V lost 0 bases, and 1 base had no gene match. CDR3 sequence: CASSQEGQGYGYTF. The CDR3 DNA reads TGCGCCAGCAGCCAAGAGGGACAGGGATATGGCTACACCTTC.

The V gene is TRBV5-1, the J gene TRBJ2-3, with a tentative D call TRBD1 (5 bases). Trimming took off 4 bases at V and 6 bases at J, with 15 bases between the two ends. There are 14 residues in the CDR3. Germline V gene data show CDR1 as SGHRS and CDR2 as YFSETQ. CDR3 DNA: TGCGCCAGCAGCCCCAGCCGACAGCTCGATACGCAGTATTTT. This translates into CASSPSRQLDTQYF.

J is TRBJ1-2 and V is TRBV5-6; weak D call: TRBD1 (5 bases). This CDR3 has 14 amino acids. The V end lost 0 bases, the J end lost 2 bases, and 8 bases lay between the germline ends. CDR1 is SGHDT and CDR2 is YYEEEE in the germline V gene. This CDR3 is CASSLEQDNYGYTF. CDR3 nucleotides: TGTGCCAGCAGCTTGGAACAGGACAACTATGGCTACACCTTC.

This clone was seen a few times. This rearrangement joins TRBV18 to TRBJ2-7; 12 bases map to TRBD2. This CDR3 contains 15 residues. Germline V gene lookup returns CDR1 KGHSH and CDR2 LQKENI. V was pared by 5 bases and J by 4 bases, with 6 bases of the junction left unmatched. CDR3 sequence: CASSETSGSQYEQYF. The CDR3 nucleotides are TGTGCCAGCTCAGAGACTAGCGGGAGTCAGTACGAGCAGTACTTC.

The DNA for the CDR3 is TGCAGCGTTGAAAGGCAGGGTTACGAGCAGTACTTC. Translating it yields CSVERQGYEQYF. The genes are TRBV29-1 and TRBJ2-7; possibly TRBD1 for D (5 bases). The ends were cut back, 2 bases at V and 4 bases at J, with 9 bases in the middle. CDR3 size: 12 residues. Per the germline V gene, CDR1 is SQVTM and CDR2 is ANQGSEA.

J is TRBJ1-1 and V is TRBV16; D gene unclear. The CDR3 runs 14 residues. Looked up from germline, CDR1 is KGHSY and CDR2 is FQNENV. V gave up 3 bases and J gave up 4 bases, with 12 bases separating them. The CDR3 loop is CASSQKPGGTEAFF. In nucleotides, the CDR3 is TGTGCCAGCAGCCAGAAACCGGGTGGCACTGAAGCTTTCTTT.

The chain joins TRBV14 to TRBJ1-5; possible D gene TRBD1, 5 bases. Germline V gives CDR1 SGHDN, CDR2 FVKESK. CDR3 length equals 13 residues. V lost 5 bases, J lost 9 bases, and 14 bases lay in between. CDR3 DNA sequence: TGTGCCAGCAGCTTGAACCTGGGGGGGCCCCAGCATTTT. This translates into CASSLNLGGPQHF.

The chain couples TRBV28 to TRBJ1-1; 7 bases align to TRBD1. The germline V gene encodes CDR1 MDHEN and CDR2 SYDVKM. This CDR3 region has 13 residues. The junction had 5 bases not matched to a gene; V was cut back by 7 bases and J by 3 bases. CDR3 sequence (DNA): TGTGCCAGCACCTTCAGGGGGGACACTGAAGCTTTCTTT. Translated: CASTFRGDTEAFF.

The chain recombines TRBV7-2 with TRBJ2-7; unclear D gene. CDR3 length: 12 amino acids. V was clipped by 3 bases and J by 7 bases, with 10 bases between them. Germline V gives CDR1 SGHTA, CDR2 FQGNSA. The CDR3 bases are TGTGCCAGCAGCTTTTTGTCTCGGGAGCAGTACTTC. Protein product: CASSFLSREQYF.

The chain links TRBV29-1 to TRBJ2-7, with D tentatively TRBD2 (5 bases). Trimming cost V 4 bases and J 4 bases, with 11 bases left between them. The CDR3 length is 12 residues. CDR1 and CDR2 (germline): SQVTM, ANQGSEA. The CDR3 DNA reads as TGCAGCGTTGGTCGGGGTGCGTACGAGCAGTACTTC. Amino acid sequence: CSVGRGAYEQYF.